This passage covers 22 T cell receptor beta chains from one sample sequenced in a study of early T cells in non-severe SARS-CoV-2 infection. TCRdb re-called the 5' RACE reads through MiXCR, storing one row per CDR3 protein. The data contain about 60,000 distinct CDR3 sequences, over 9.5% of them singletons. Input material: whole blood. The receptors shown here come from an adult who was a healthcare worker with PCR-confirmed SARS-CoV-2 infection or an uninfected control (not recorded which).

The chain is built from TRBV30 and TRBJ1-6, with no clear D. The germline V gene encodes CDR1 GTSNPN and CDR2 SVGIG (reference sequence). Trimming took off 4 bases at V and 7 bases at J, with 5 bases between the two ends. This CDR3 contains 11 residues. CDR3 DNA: TGTGCCTGGACGTTCAATTCACCCCTCCACTTT. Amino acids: CAWTFNSPLHF.

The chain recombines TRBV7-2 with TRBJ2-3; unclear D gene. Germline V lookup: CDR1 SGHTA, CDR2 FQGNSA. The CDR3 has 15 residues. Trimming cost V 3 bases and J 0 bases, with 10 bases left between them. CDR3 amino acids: CASSFIGSSTDTQYF. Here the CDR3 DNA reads TGTGCCAGCAGCTTCATAGGGTCTAGCACAGATACGCAGTATTTT.

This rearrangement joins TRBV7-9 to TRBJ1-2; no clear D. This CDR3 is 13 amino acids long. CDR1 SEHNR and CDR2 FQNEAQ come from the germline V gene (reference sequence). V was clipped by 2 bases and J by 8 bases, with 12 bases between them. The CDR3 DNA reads TGTGCCAGCAGCTTACAGGATAGTGTGGGCTACACCTTC. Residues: CASSLQDSVGYTF. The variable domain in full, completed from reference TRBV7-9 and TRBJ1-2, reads DTGVSQNPRHKITKRGQNVTFRCDPISEHNRLYWYRQTLGQGPEFLTYFQNEAQLEKSRLLSDRFSAERPKGSFSTLEIQRTEQGDSAMYLCASSLQDSVGYTFGSGTRLTVV.

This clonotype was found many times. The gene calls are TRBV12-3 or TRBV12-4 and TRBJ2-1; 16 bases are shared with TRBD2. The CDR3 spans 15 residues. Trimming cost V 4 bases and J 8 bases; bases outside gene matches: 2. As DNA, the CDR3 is TGTGCCAGCAGTTCCGGGACTAGCGGGAGGGATGAGCAGTTCTTC. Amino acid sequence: CASSSGTSGRDEQFF.

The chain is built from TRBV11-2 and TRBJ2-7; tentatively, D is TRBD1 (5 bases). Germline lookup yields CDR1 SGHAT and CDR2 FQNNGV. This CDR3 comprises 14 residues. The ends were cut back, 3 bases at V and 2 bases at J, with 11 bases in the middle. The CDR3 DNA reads TGTGCCAGCAGCTTTTCCAGGGAAACCTACGAGCAGTACTTC. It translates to CASSFSRETYEQYF.

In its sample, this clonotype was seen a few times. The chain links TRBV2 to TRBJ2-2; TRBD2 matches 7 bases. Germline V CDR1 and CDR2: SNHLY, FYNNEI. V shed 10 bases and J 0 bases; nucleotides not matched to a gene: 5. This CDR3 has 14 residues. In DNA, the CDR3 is TGTGCCACCGCGAGCGGGACGAACACCGGGGAGCTGTTTTTT. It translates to CATASGTNTGELFF.

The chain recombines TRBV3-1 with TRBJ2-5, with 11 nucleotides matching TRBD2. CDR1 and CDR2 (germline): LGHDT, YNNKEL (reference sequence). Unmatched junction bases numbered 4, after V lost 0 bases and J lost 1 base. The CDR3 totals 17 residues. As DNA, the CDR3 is TGTGCCAGCAGCCAAGATACTAGCGGGGGCCTCCAAGAGACCCAGTACTTC. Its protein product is CASSQDTSGGLQETQYF.

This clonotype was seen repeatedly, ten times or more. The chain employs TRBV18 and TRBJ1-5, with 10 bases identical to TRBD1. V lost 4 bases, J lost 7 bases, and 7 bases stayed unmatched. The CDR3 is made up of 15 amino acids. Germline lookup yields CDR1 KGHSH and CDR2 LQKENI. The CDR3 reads CASSRDRGGRQPQHF. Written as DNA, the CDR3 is TGTGCCAGCTCACGGGACAGGGGAGGACGCCAGCCCCAGCATTTT.

CDR3 DNA sequence: TGTGCCAGCAGTGACGGGACTAGCGGGACAGATACGCAGTATTTT. This codes for CASSDGTSGTDTQYF. This sequence joins TRBV6-4 and TRBJ2-3; 12 bases agree with TRBD2. Germline V gene lookup returns CDR1 MRHNA and CDR2 SNTAGT. This CDR3 comprises 15 residues. The V and J ends lost 2 bases and 3 bases, in that order; junction bases with no gene match: 0.

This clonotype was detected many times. The CDR3 nucleotides read TGTGCCAGCAGCCCGGGACGGGGGAGGAAGACCCAGTACTTC. Protein product: CASSPGRGRKTQYF. The genes are TRBV5-5 and TRBJ2-5; a possible D gene is TRBD2 (6 bases). The CDR3 sequence is 14 residues long. From germline, CDR1 is SGHKS and CDR2 YYEKEE (reference sequence). The V end lost 4 bases, the J end lost 6 bases, and 16 bases lay between the germline ends.

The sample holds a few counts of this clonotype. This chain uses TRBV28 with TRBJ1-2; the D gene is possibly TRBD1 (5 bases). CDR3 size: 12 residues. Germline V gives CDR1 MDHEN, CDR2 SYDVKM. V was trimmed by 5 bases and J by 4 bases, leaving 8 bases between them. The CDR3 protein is CASSRGSYGYTF. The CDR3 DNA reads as TGTGCCAGCAGTCGGGGGAGCTATGGCTACACCTTC.

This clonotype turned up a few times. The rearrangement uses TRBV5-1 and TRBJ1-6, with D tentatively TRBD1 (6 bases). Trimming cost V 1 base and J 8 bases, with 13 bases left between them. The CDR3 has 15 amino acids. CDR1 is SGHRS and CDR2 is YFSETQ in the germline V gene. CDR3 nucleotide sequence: TGCGCCAGCAGCTTGATCGGGGGCTGGGATTCACCCCTCCACTTT. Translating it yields CASSLIGGWDSPLHF.

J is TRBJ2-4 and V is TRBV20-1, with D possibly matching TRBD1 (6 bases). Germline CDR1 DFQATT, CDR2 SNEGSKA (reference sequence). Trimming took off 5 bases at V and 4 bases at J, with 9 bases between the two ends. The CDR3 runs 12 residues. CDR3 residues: CSASGTKNIQYF. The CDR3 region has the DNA TGCAGTGCTTCCGGGACAAAAAACATTCAGTACTTC.

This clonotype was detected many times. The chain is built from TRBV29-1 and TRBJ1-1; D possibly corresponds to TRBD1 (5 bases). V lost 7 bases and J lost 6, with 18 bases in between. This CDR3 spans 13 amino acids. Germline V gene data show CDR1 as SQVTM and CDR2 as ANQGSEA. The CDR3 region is CSAGGGEVPEAFF. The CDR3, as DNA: TGCAGCGCCGGGGGGGGTGAGGTTCCTGAAGCTTTCTTT.

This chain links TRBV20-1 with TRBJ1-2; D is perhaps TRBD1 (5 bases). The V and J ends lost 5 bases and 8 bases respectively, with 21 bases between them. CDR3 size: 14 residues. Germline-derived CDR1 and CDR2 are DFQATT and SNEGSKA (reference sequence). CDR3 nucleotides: TGCAGTGCTGGAACAGGCTCCGAAACGAGGGGCTACACCTTC. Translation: CSAGTGSETRGYTF.

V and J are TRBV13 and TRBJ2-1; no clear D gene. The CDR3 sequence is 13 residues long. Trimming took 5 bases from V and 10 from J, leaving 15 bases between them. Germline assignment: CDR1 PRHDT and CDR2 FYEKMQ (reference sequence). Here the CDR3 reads CASSLALTGEQFF. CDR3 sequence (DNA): TGTGCCAGCAGCCTCGCTCTTACTGGGGAGCAGTTCTTC.

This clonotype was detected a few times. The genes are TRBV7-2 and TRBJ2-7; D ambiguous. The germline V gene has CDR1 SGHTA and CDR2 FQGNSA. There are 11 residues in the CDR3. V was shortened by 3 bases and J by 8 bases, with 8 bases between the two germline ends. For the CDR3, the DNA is TGTGCCAGCAGCTTTTTAGACCAGCAGTACTTC. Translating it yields CASSFLDQQYF.

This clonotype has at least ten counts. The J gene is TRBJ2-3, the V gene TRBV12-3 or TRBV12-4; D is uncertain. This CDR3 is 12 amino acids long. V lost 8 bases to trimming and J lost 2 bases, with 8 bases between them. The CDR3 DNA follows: TGTGCCAGCTCACCGTCCACAGATACGCAGTATTTT. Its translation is CASSPSTDTQYF.

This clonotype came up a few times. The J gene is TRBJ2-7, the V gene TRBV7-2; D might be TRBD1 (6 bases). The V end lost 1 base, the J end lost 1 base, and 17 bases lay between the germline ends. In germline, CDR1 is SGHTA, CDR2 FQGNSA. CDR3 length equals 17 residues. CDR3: CASSLESMAGVSYEQYF. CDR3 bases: TGTGCCAGCAGCTTAGAATCCATGGCAGGGGTTTCCTACGAGCAGTACTTC.

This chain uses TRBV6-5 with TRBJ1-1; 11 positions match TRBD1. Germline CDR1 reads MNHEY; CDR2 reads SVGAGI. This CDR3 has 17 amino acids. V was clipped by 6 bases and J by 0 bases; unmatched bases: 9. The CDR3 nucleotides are TGTGCCAGCAGCACCGGGACAGGGGGTTCCATGAACACTGAAGCTTTCTTT. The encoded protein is CASSTGTGGSMNTEAFF.

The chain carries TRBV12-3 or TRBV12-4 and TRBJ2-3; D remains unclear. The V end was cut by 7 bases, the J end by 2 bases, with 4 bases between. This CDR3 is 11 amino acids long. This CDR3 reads CASKITDTQYF. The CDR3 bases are TGTGCCAGCAAAATCACAGATACGCAGTATTTT.

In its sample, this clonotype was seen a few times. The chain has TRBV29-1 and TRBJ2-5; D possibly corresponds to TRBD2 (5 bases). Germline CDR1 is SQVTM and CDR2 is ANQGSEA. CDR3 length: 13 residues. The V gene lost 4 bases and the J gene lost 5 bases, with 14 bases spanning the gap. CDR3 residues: CSVGGWGVETQYF. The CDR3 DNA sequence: TGCAGCGTTGGTGGCTGGGGAGTTGAGACCCAGTACTTC.